This T cell receptor beta chain originates from a study of metastatic and nonmetastatic thyroid tumors. Study information: For malignant and benign thyroid patients, tumor or nodule tissue and blood were the sources whose repertoires were compared. Study-level points and caveats: Within blood and tumor, benign nodules reportedly had significantly lower TCR beta diversity than malignant thyroid tumors did.

As originally analysed: It was from CDR3 differences across clinicopathological groups that a distant-metastasis classifier for papillary thyroid cancer was built. TCRdb re-clonotyped the PCR reads via MiXCR. These V and J calls rely on TCRdb rather than the paper's analysis. The data contain about 32,000 clones, roughly 21% of them singletons. The CDR3 runs to 13 residues. V was clipped by 10 bases and J by 3 bases, with 14 bases between them. CDR1 WSHSY and CDR2 SAAADI come from the germline V gene. Each patient came to thyroid surgery without any prior treatment (of any kind). This clone was detected many times. The target antigen is unknown.

This TCR was sampled from a female donor with papillary thyroid cancer or a benign thyroid nodule (not recorded which). Some clones in this sample may be carry-over from other donors' samples. The sequenced material came from blood. V gene TRBV10-2 combines with J gene TRBJ2-3, with D hard to call. The DNA for the CDR3 is TGCGCCACCGCCCCCCTTGAGACAGATACGCAGTATTTT. It translates to CATAPLETDTQYF.